This T cell receptor (beta chain) came from a study of T cell responses to AZD1222 COVID-19 vaccine. Trimming removed 2 bases at V and 2 bases at J, with 4 bases between. This CDR3 has 12 amino acids. Germline CDR1 is WNHNN and CDR2 is SYGVQD (reference sequence). Study conclusions and caveats: Spike-specific TCR repertoires showed rising breadth and depth after two AZD1222 doses.

Clones were read by immunoSEQ multiplex PCR, and TCRdb kept only the in-frame ones, dropping some. This table holds more than 70,000 clones, 75% to 90% found once. Worth noting for this clone: What it recognizes is unknown.

The chain has TRBV10-1 and TRBJ2-7; D is unresolved. Here the sequenced sample was peripheral blood, taken on day 0 of AZD1222 vaccination. The clonotype was recovered from an adult in good health. The CDR3 bases are TGCGCCAGCAGTGAGGGAGCCTACGAGCAGTACTTC. It encodes CASSEGAYEQYF.